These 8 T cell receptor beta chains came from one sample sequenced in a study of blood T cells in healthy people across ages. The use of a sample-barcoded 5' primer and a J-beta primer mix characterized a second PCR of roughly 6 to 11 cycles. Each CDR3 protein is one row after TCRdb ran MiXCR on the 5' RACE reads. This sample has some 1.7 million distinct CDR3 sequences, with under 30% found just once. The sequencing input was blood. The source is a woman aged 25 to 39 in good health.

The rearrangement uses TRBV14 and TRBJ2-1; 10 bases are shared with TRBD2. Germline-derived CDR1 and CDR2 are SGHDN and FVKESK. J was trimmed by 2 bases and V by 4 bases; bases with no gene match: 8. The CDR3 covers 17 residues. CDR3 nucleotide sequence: TGTGCCAGCAGCCCTACCACAGGACTAGCGGCCTACAATGAGCAGTTCTTC. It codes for CASSPTTGLAAYNEQFF.

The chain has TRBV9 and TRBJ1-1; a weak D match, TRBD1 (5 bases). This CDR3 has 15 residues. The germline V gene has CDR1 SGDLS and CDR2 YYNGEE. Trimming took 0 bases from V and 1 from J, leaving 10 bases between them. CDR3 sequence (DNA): TGTGCCAGCAGCGTAGGGGGCAGGGAGAACACTGAAGCTTTCTTT. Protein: CASSVGGRENTEAFF.

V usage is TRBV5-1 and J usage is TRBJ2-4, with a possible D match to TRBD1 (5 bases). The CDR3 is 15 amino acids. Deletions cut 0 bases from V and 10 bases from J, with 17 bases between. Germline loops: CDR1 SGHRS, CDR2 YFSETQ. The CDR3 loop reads CASSLAQGRERIQYF. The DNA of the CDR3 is TGCGCCAGCAGCTTGGCCCAGGGTAGGGAAAGGATTCAGTACTTC.

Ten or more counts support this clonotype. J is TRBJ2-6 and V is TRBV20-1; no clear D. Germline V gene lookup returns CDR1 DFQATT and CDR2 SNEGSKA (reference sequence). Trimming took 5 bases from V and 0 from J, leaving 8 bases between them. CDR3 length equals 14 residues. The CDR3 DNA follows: TGCAGTGCTCTACCTATCTCTGGGGCCAACGTCCTGACTTTC. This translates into CSALPISGANVLTF.

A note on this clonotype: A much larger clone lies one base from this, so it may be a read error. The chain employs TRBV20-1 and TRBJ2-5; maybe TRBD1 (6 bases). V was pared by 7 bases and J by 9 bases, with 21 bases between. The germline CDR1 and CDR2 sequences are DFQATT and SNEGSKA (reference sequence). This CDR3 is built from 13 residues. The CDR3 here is CSVKNRVSSPQYF. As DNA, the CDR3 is TGCAGTGTTAAAAACAGGGTATCGAGTCCCCAGTACTTC.

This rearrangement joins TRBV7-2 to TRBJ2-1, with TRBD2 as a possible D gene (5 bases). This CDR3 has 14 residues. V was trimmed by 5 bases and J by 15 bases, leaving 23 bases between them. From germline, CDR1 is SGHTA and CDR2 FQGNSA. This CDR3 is CASSLDRRADRVFF. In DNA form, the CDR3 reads TGTGCCAGCAGCCTAGATAGGAGAGCGGATAGGGTGTTCTTC. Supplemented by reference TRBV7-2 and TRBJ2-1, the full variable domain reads GAGVSQSPSNKVTEKGKDVELRCDPISGHTALYWYRQSLGQGLEFLIYFQGNSAPDKSGLPSDRFSAERTGGSVSTLTIQRTQQEDSAVYLCASSLDRRADRVFFGPGTRLTVL.

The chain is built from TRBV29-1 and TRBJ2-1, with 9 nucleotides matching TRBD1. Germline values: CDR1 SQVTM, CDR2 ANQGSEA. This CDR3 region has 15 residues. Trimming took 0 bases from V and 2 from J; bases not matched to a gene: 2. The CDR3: CSVEDTGGTYNEQFF. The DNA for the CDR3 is TGCAGCGTTGAAGATACAGGGGGCACCTACAATGAGCAGTTCTTC.

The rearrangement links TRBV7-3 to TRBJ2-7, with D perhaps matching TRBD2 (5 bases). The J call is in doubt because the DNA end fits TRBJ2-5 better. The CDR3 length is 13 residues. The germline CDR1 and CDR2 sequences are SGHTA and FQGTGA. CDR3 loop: CASSLHLGGTQYF. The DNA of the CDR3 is TGTGCCAGCAGCTTACACCTCGGAGGGACCCAGTACTTC.